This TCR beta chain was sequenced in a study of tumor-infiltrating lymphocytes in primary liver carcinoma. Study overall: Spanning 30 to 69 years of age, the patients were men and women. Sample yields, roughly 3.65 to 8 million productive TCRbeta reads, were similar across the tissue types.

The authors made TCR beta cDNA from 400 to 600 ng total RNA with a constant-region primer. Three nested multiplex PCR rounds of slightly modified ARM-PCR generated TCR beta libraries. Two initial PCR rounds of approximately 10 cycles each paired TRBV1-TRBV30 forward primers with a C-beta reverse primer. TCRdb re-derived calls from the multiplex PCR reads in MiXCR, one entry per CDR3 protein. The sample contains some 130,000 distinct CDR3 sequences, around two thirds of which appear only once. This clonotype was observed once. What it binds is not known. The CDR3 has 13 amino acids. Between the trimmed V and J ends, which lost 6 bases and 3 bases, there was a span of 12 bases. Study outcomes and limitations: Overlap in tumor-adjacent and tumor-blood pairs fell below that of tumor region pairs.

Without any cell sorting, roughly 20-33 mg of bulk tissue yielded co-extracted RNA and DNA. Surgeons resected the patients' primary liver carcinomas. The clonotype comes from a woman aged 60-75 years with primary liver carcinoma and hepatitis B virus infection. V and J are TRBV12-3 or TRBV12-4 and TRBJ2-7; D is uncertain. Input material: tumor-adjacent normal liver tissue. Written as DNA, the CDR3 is TGTGCCAGCAGCCGAACAAAGTACTACGAGCAGTACTTC. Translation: CASSRTKYYEQYF.